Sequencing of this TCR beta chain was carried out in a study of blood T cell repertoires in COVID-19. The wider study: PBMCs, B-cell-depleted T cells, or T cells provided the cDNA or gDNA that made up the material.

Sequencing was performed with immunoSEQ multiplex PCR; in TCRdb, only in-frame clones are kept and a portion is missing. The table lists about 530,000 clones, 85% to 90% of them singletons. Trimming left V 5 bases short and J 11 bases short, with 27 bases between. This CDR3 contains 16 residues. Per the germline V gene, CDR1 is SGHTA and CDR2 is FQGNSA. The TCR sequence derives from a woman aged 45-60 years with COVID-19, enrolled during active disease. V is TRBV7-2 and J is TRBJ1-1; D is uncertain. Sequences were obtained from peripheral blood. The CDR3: CASSAFGGEVSLRAFF. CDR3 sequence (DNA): TGTGCCAGCAGCGCCTTTGGAGGCGAAGTCTCCTTGAGGGCTTTCTTT.